These 32 T cell receptor beta chains share one sample of origin, sequenced in a study of OX40 agonist ivuxolimab in advanced cancers. The method was immunoSEQ multiplex PCR; TCRdb's version includes in-frame clones alone and lacks a portion of them. Here the sample spans around 6,400 clones, about 81% being singletons. The sample consisted of CD4+ or CD8+ T cells sorted from blood, taken in a trial of the OX40 agonist ivuxolimab. These receptor sequences come from an adult with an advanced solid tumor such as melanoma, head and neck, liver or kidney cancer.

A word on this clone: A much larger clone lies a single base off, so this may be a read error. This chain joins TRBV5-6 and TRBJ2-7; no definite D call. There are 12 residues in the CDR3. CDR1 SGHDT and CDR2 YYEEEE come from the germline V gene. The CDR3 sequence is CASSLGSYERYF. The CDR3 DNA follows: TGTGCCAGCAGCCTGGGATCCTACGAGCGGTACTTC. The full variable domain, rest sourced from reference TRBV5-6 and TRBJ2-7, is DAGVTQSPTHLIKTRGQQVTLRCSPKSGHDTVSWYQQALGQGPQFIFQYYEEEERQRGNFPDRFSGHQFPNYSSELNVNALLLGDSALYLCASSLGSYERYFGPGTRLTVT.

The chain recombines TRBV4-3 with TRBJ1-1; D not resolved. Germline V gene sequence: CDR1 LGHNA, CDR2 YSLEER. The germline V and J ends were trimmed by 1 base and 4 bases, with 13 bases remaining between them. The CDR3 contains 15 residues. This chain's CDR3 is CASSQGSASVTEAFF. In DNA, the CDR3 is TGCGCCAGCAGCCAAGGTTCGGCTAGCGTCACTGAAGCTTTCTTT.

This clone is deemed large (0.1 to 1%). V gene TRBV11-3 combines with J gene TRBJ1-6, with no clear D. V was clipped by 1 base and J by 7 bases, with 5 bases between them. Germline V gene sequence: CDR1 SGHNT, CDR2 YENEEA. CDR3 length: 13 residues. For the CDR3, the DNA is TGTGCCAGCAGCTTAGGGGTGAATTCACCCCTCCACTTT. It encodes CASSLGVNSPLHF.

J is TRBJ2-7 and V is TRBV5-4; D remains unclear. V lost 0 bases, J lost 7 bases, and 11 bases lay in between. Germline-derived CDR1 and CDR2 are SGHNT and YYREEE (reference sequence). CDR3 size: 13 residues. In nucleotides, the CDR3 is TGTGCCAGCAGCTTGGAAGGGTTCAGAGAGCAGTACTTC. This gives the protein CASSLEGFREQYF.

Concerning this clone: One end of the junction fails to match germline, which may point to a read error. Different DNA sequences within this sample yield the same CDR3. The chain combines TRBV15 with TRBJ2-7, with D perhaps TRBD1 or TRBD2 (6 bases each). The CDR3 consists of 16 residues. The germline CDR1 and CDR2 sequences are LNHNV and YYDKDF (reference sequence). CDR3 in DNA: TGTGCCACCAGCACCTCGAGGGGGGCCGGTACCTACGAGCAATACTTC. Protein product: CATSTSRGAGTYEQYF.

This chain joins TRBV20-1 and TRBJ1-2, with a tentative D call TRBD1 (5 bases). The CDR3 length is 10 residues. The V gene's germline CDR1 is DFQATT and CDR2 SNEGSKA (reference sequence). V dropped 7 bases and J dropped 7 bases, with 10 bases sitting between them. CDR3 nucleotides: TGCAGTGGGCAGCAGGGTGGCTACACCTTC. It codes for CSGQQGGYTF.

The V call is TRBV11-3, the J call TRBJ2-3; D not resolved. Germline CDR1 is SGHNT and CDR2 is YENEEA. Trimming removed 1 base from V and 3 bases from J, with 8 bases in between. The CDR3 contains 14 residues. CDR3: CASSLATPTDTQYF. As DNA, the CDR3 is TGTGCCAGCAGCTTAGCTACTCCGACAGATACGCAGTATTTT.

This clone was counted a single time. V and J are TRBV5-5 and TRBJ2-1; 7 nucleotides agree with TRBD2. Germline V gene data show CDR1 as SGHKS and CDR2 as YYEKEE (reference sequence). The trim removed 4 bases at V and 5 bases at J, leaving 6 bases unmatched. This CDR3 comprises 14 residues. CDR3 residues: CASSTSGTNNEQFF. DNA for the CDR3: TGTGCCAGCAGCACCTCCGGGACTAACAATGAGCAGTTCTTC.

CDR3: CASSLAGRGNNEQFF. The DNA of the CDR3 is TGCGCCAGCAGCTTGGCCGGGAGGGGAAACAATGAGCAGTTCTTC. The chain employs TRBV5-1 and TRBJ2-1; 8 bases fit TRBD2. The germline CDR1 and CDR2 sequences are SGHRS and YFSETQ. The CDR3 has 15 amino acids. V lost 0 bases and J lost 5; bases outside the gene matches: 4.

The rearrangement joins TRBV7-6 to TRBJ2-5, with a weak D call TRBD2 (6 bases). Germline V lookup: CDR1 SGHVS, CDR2 FNYEAQ. V was cut by 4 bases and J by 3 bases, with 15 bases left in between. The CDR3 totals 15 residues. The CDR3 reads CASSSPRSGEETQYF. The CDR3 DNA is TGTGCCAGCAGCTCCCCCCGATCGGGAGAAGAGACCCAGTACTTC.

This sequence joins TRBV6-8 and TRBJ2-7; D gene unclear. The CDR3 runs 15 residues. The ends were cut back, 3 bases at V and 0 bases at J, with 12 bases in the middle. Germline V gene sequence: CDR1 MNHGY, CDR2 SAAAGT. The CDR3 is CASSYYAGLSYEQYF. The CDR3 nucleotides are TGTGCCAGCAGTTATTATGCAGGCCTCTCCTACGAGCAGTACTTC.

The rearrangement links TRBV4-3 to TRBJ1-2; 8 bases are a match to TRBD1. Trimming at V came to 2 bases and at J to 4 bases, leaving 6 bases not matched to a gene. CDR1 is LGHNA and CDR2 is YSLEER in the germline V gene. This CDR3 has 15 amino acids. The chain's CDR3 is CASSQQGASLYGYTF. The DNA of the CDR3 is TGCGCCAGCAGCCAACAGGGGGCGTCCCTCTATGGCTACACCTTC.

The V gene is TRBV13, the J gene TRBJ1-6, with TRBD1 matching over 7 bases. Germline V CDR1 and CDR2: PRHDT, FYEKMQ (reference sequence). The CDR3 runs to 16 residues. Unmatched junction bases numbered 5, after V lost 0 bases and J lost 6 bases. CDR3 nucleotide sequence: TGTGCCAGCAGCTTAGGCCTCGGGACAGCTAATTCACCCCTCCACTTT. Translating gives CASSLGLGTANSPLHF.

This chain links TRBV11-2 with TRBJ2-1; D is perhaps TRBD2 (6 bases). The CDR3 spans 17 residues. Germline CDR1 is SGHAT and CDR2 is FQNNGV. V was shortened by 0 bases and J by 6 bases, with 18 bases between the two germline ends. CDR3 nucleotide sequence: TGTGCCAGCAGCTTAGAAACTAGCCCCGCCGCGGGCAATGAGCAGTTCTTC. It codes for CASSLETSPAAGNEQFF. Together with reference TRBV11-2 and TRBJ2-1, the CDR3 gives the full variable domain: EAGVAQSPRYKIIEKRQSVAFWCNPISGHATLYWYQQILGQGPKLLIQFQNNGVVDDSQLPKDRFSAERLKGVDSTLKIQPAKLEDSAVYLCASSLETSPAAGNEQFFGPGTRLTVL.

The chain couples TRBV9 to TRBJ1-1; D call uncertain. V was shortened by 0 bases and J by 1 base, with 13 bases between the two germline ends. Germline loops: CDR1 SGDLS, CDR2 YYNGEE. The CDR3 has 16 amino acids. This CDR3 is CASSVAVFSKNTEAFF. The CDR3 DNA sequence: TGTGCCAGCAGCGTAGCTGTCTTTTCAAAGAACACTGAAGCTTTCTTT. Based on the CDR3 plus reference TRBV9 and TRBJ1-1, the full variable domain is DSGVTQTPKHLITATGQRVTLRCSPRSGDLSVYWYQQSLDQGLQFLIQYYNGEERAKGNILERFSAQQFPDLHSELNLSSLELGDSALYFCASSVAVFSKNTEAFFGQGTRLTVV.

This clone was counted once. The junction and the germline gene differ at one end; a read error may be behind it. The rearrangement links TRBV13 to TRBJ2-3; the match to TRBD2 covers 8 bases. The CDR3 extends over 16 amino acids. Germline V gene data show CDR1 as PRHDT and CDR2 as FYEKMQ (reference sequence). Here the CDR3 DNA reads TGTGTCAGCAGCCAGGGGTCTAGCGGGCTCACAGATACGCAGTATTTT. It yields the protein CVSSQGSSGLTDTQYF.

The chain couples TRBV7-2 to TRBJ1-2; 11 bases line up with TRBD1. The junction had 7 bases not matched to a gene; V was cut back by 1 base and J by 3 bases. The CDR3 has 17 residues. The germline V gene has CDR1 SGHTA and CDR2 FQGNSA. The chain's CDR3 is CASSLGTGGVADYGYTF. Written as DNA, the CDR3 is TGTGCCAGCAGCTTAGGGACAGGGGGCGTTGCGGACTATGGCTACACCTTC.

V usage is TRBV5-1 and J usage is TRBJ1-5; D gene unclear. The CDR3 totals 15 residues. Trimming took 0 bases from V and 0 from J, leaving 7 bases between them. The germline gives CDR1 SGHRS, CDR2 YFSETQ. The CDR3 loop reads CASSLDWGSNQPQHF. Here the CDR3 DNA reads TGCGCCAGCAGCTTGGATTGGGGTAGCAATCAGCCCCAGCATTTT.

The J gene is TRBJ2-7, the V gene TRBV5-4, with 12 bases lining up with TRBD1. The V segment lost 4 bases and the J segment 5 bases; nucleotides outside the gene matches: 7. CDR1 and CDR2 from the germline V gene are SGHNT and YYREEE (reference sequence). The CDR3 loop spans 15 amino acids. The CDR3 sequence is CASSPGGTGGDEQYF. In nucleotides, the CDR3 is TGTGCCAGCAGCCCGGGGGGGACAGGGGGCGACGAGCAGTACTTC.

J is TRBJ2-5 and V is TRBV7-2, with D possibly being TRBD2 (6 bases). Trimming stripped 5 bases from V and 5 bases from J, with 12 bases between. CDR1 and CDR2 from the germline V gene are SGHTA and FQGNSA. The CDR3 runs 13 residues. The DNA for the CDR3 is TGTGCCAGCAGCGTGACTAGAGGGGAGACCCAGTACTTC. Translated, it gives CASSVTRGETQYF. Together with reference TRBV7-2 and TRBJ2-5, the CDR3 gives the full variable domain: GAGVSQSPSNKVTEKGKDVELRCDPISGHTALYWYRQSLGQGLEFLIYFQGNSAPDKSGLPSDRFSAERTGGSVSTLTIQRTQQEDSAVYLCASSVTRGETQYFGPGTRLLVL.

The V gene is TRBV4-1, the J gene TRBJ2-2; possibly TRBD2 for D (7 bases). There are 13 residues in the CDR3. V lost 8 bases and J lost 7, with 14 bases in between. Germline loops: CDR1 MGHRA, CDR2 YSYEKL. The CDR3 DNA sequence: TGCGCCAGCCCCCAAGGGGGGGACGGGGAGCTGTTTTTT. Residues: CASPQGGDGELFF.

This clone was observed once. V gene TRBV19 combines with J gene TRBJ1-3; weak D call: TRBD1 (6 bases). The CDR3 loop spans 15 amino acids. Between the trimmed V and J ends, which lost 6 bases and 2 bases, there was a span of 14 bases. In germline, CDR1 is LNHDA, CDR2 SQIVND (reference sequence). This chain's CDR3 is CASSTKDSPGNTIYF. In nucleotides, the CDR3 is TGTGCCAGTAGCACAAAGGACAGTCCTGGAAACACCATATATTTT.

This clone was found once. The genes are TRBV6-1 and TRBJ2-3; 13 positions match TRBD2. CDR3 length: 18 amino acids. CDR1 is MNHNS, CDR2 SASEGT, per germline. Germline trimming cut 0 bases from V and 4 bases from J; bases unmatched to any gene: 7. CDR3 DNA: TGTGCCAGCAGTGAAGCGCTTACTAGCGGGGGGGTAGCAGATACGCAGTATTTT. It yields the protein CASSEALTSGGVADTQYF.

V gene TRBV4-2 combines with J gene TRBJ2-2; unclear D gene. V gave up 4 bases and J gave up 1 base, with 7 bases separating them. Germline V gene lookup returns CDR1 LGHNA and CDR2 YNFKEQ. The length of the CDR3 is 14 residues. The CDR3 sequence is CASSPPGNTGELFF. The CDR3 DNA is TGTGCCAGCAGCCCTCCTGGGAACACCGGGGAGCTGTTTTTT.

V and J are TRBV7-9 and TRBJ2-5; D is possibly TRBD2 (5 bases). With the DNA end fitting TRBJ2-7 better, the J assignment may be wrong. In germline, CDR1 is SEHNR, CDR2 FQNEAQ (reference sequence). The CDR3 is made up of 13 amino acids. DNA of the CDR3: TGTGCCAGCAGTTTCGCCGGGGTTTACGAGCAGTACTTC. It yields the protein CASSFAGVYEQYF.

The chain recombines TRBV4-1 with TRBJ2-5, with D possibly called TRBD1 or TRBD2 (6 bases each). The CDR3 runs 15 residues. Germline-derived CDR1 and CDR2 are MGHRA and YSYEKL. V shed 4 bases and J shed 2 bases, with 14 bases lying between them. This CDR3 reads CASSPGHRGQETQYF. CDR3 nucleotide sequence: TGCGCCAGCAGCCCGGGACACCGGGGGCAAGAGACCCAGTACTTC.

This clone was detected a few times. This chain connects TRBV4-1 to TRBJ2-3; 9 nucleotides agree with TRBD1. CDR1 is MGHRA, CDR2 YSYEKL, per germline. The CDR3 sequence is 14 residues long. V was clipped by 3 bases and J by 5 bases; unmatched bases: 3. This CDR3 reads CASSHKTGGDTQYF. The CDR3 DNA reads TGCGCCAGCAGCCATAAGACAGGGGGAGATACGCAGTATTTT.

The chain combines TRBV4-3 with TRBJ1-1, with D unclear. The V gene's germline CDR1 is LGHNA and CDR2 YSLEER. Between the trimmed V and J ends, which lost 0 bases and 3 bases, there was a span of 14 bases. The CDR3 spans 16 residues. Written as DNA, the CDR3 is TGCGCCAGCAGCCAAGAAGGCCCAGACGGGTACACTGAAGCTTTCTTT. Its protein is CASSQEGPDGYTEAFF.

The rearrangement links TRBV2 to TRBJ2-5, with 7 nucleotides matching TRBD1. V shed 5 bases and J 1 base; nucleotides not matched to a gene: 1. Germline lookup yields CDR1 SNHLY and CDR2 FYNNEI. The CDR3 spans 13 residues. CDR3: CASSRDSQETQYF. The CDR3 bases are TGTGCCAGCAGTCGGGACAGCCAAGAGACCCAGTACTTC.

The count of this clone is one. This CDR3 reads CASSLTPRPYTNEQFF. The CDR3 nucleotides are TGTGCCAGCAGTTTAACGCCCCGACCCTATACCAATGAGCAGTTCTTC. The V and J genes are TRBV28 and TRBJ2-1; D uncertain. Trimming removed 2 bases from V and 6 bases from J, with 17 bases in between. This CDR3 has 16 residues. Germline loops: CDR1 MDHEN, CDR2 SYDVKM. The variable domain in full, with the rest retrieved from reference TRBV28 and TRBJ2-1, is DVKVTQSSRYLVKRTGEKVFLECVQDMDHENMFWYRQDPGLGLRLIYFSYDVKMKEKGDIPEGYSVSREKKERFSLILESASTNQTSMYLCASSLTPRPYTNEQFFGPGTRLTVL.

This clone was observed a few times. V and J are TRBV7-2 and TRBJ2-3, with D perhaps matching TRBD1 (6 bases). V gave up 1 base and J gave up 1 base, with 9 bases separating them. CDR1 and CDR2 (germline): SGHTA, FQGNSA. The CDR3 is made up of 15 amino acids. The CDR3 sequence is CASSLEGVRTDTQYF. CDR3 sequence (DNA): TGTGCCAGCAGCTTAGAGGGGGTTCGCACAGATACGCAGTATTTT.

This clone was seen a few times. The chain carries TRBV5-4 and TRBJ1-2; 11 nucleotides agree with TRBD1. The CDR3 has 17 amino acids. Germline CDR1 is SGHNT and CDR2 is YYREEE (reference sequence). Losses at the gene ends were 0 bases for V and 1 base for J; bases not matched to a gene: 5. The CDR3 nucleotides are TGTGCCAGCAGCTTGGTTCGGACAGGGGGCAGTAACTATGGCTACACCTTC. Encoded protein: CASSLVRTGGSNYGYTF. Together with reference TRBV5-4 and TRBJ1-2, the CDR3 gives the full variable domain: ETGVTQSPTHLIKTRGQQVTLRCSSQSGHNTVSWYQQALGQGPQFIFQYYREEENGRGNFPPRFSGLQFPNYSSELNVNALELDDSALYLCASSLVRTGGSNYGYTFGSGTRLTVV.